This TCR beta chain was found in a study of blood T cell repertoires in COVID-19. The CDR3 is made up of 15 amino acids. V lost 1 base and J 5 bases, leaving 9 bases between the germline ends. The V gene's germline CDR1 is LGHNA and CDR2 YSLEER. The assay was immunoSEQ multiplex PCR, and TCRdb's table has in-frame clones only and misses some. Among 150,000 to 200,000 clones listed, 86% were seen once. The source material was peripheral blood. This TCR was recovered from a woman aged 55-69 years with COVID-19, enrolled during active disease. This sequence joins TRBV4-3 and TRBJ1-6, with D perhaps matching TRBD1 (5 bases). This CDR3 is CASSQVRQNNSPLHF. CDR3 DNA sequence: TGCGCCAGCAGCCAAGTACGACAGAATAATTCACCCCTCCACTTT.